The subject of this entry is one TCR beta chain. CDR1 is LGHNA, CDR2 YSLEER, per germline. Trimming stripped 2 bases from V and 5 bases from J, with 16 bases between. The CDR3 loop spans 15 amino acids. This record belongs to a study of blood T cell repertoires in COVID-19. Study-level information: COVID-19 samples from acute and convalescent phases originated in the United States, Italy and Spain. Sources were T cells, B-cell-depleted T cells, or PBMCs; the material itself was cDNA or gDNA.

Per the study methods: Amplified reference gene primers provided the basis for estimating nucleated cell counts. TCRdb's table, derived via immunoSEQ multiplex PCR, lists solely in-frame clones and lacks some. V, J and clone size are those of that table, while D and trimming were read from the DNA. The sample yields about 170,000 clones, around 85% seen once. The J gene is TRBJ2-7, the V gene TRBV4-3; weak D call: TRBD1 (5 bases). The sequencing input was peripheral blood. The receptor was isolated from a man in his 60s who had recovered from COVID-19. The chain's CDR3 is CASSQTPDTWNEQYF. The CDR3 DNA follows: TGCGCCAGCAGCCAAACACCGGACACCTGGAACGAGCAGTACTTC.